These 27 T cell receptor beta chains share one sample of origin, sequenced in a study of cytomegalovirus exposure and HLA in healthy donors. Use of 60 Vbeta and 13 Jbeta primers characterized the PCR. Some clones are missing from TCRdb's copy, which holds only in-frame ones; the method was immunoSEQ multiplex PCR. Counted here are 160,000 or so clones, 80% to 90% occurring once; the ten biggest clones make up nearly 6.5%. The source material was PBMCs. All receptors come from a man aged 45-65 years in good health and CMV-seropositive.

This chain links TRBV2 with TRBJ1-2; tentatively, D is TRBD1 (5 bases). V shed 5 bases and J shed 4 bases, with 11 bases lying between them. The CDR3 is 13 residues long. CDR1 SNHLY and CDR2 FYNNEI come from the germline V gene. CDR3 loop: CASSWGVPYGYTF. For the CDR3, the DNA is TGTGCCAGCAGTTGGGGGGTTCCCTATGGCTACACCTTC.

This clone showed up many times. Written as DNA, the CDR3 is TGTGCCAGCAGTGAAGGGGGGGGGCCCTTCTACGAGCAGTACTTC. Translating gives CASSEGGGPFYEQYF. The rearrangement uses TRBV6-1 and TRBJ2-7; D might be TRBD2 (7 bases). V was trimmed by 1 base and J by 3 bases, leaving 13 bases between them. The CDR3 contains 15 residues. The V gene's germline CDR1 is MNHNS and CDR2 SASEGT.

In its sample, this clone was seen a few times. The chain has TRBV5-6 and TRBJ1-1, with a possible D match to TRBD1 (5 bases). CDR1 is SGHDT and CDR2 is YYEEEE in the germline V gene. The germline V and J ends were trimmed by 6 bases and 5 bases, with 23 bases remaining between them. The CDR3 totals 16 residues. The CDR3 protein is CASIPRGAGMETEAFF. CDR3 DNA sequence: TGTGCCAGCATCCCGCGGGGAGCAGGGATGGAGACTGAAGCTTTCTTT.

The chain recombines TRBV7-9 with TRBJ2-1; 7 nucleotides agree with TRBD2. Looked up from germline, CDR1 is SEHNR and CDR2 is FQNEAQ (reference sequence). The CDR3 extends over 14 amino acids. V gave up 5 bases and J gave up 7 bases; unmatched junction bases: 8. The CDR3 region is CASSEGTIVNEQFF. The CDR3 nucleotides are TGTGCCAGCAGCGAAGGGACTATCGTAAATGAGCAGTTCTTC.

The chain uses TRBV6-1 and TRBJ2-7, with 10 bases that match TRBD2. This CDR3 has 15 residues. Germline V gives CDR1 MNHNS, CDR2 SASEGT. V gave up 5 bases and J gave up 5 bases; unmatched junction bases: 9. CDR3 protein: CASSLSGRATHEQYV. The CDR3 bases are TGTGCCAGCAGTCTCAGCGGGAGGGCCACCCACGAGCAGTACGTC.

This clone was detected only a few times. V is TRBV27 and J is TRBJ1-1; no clear D gene. The CDR3 loop spans 14 amino acids. V dropped 2 bases and J dropped 4 bases, with 11 bases sitting between them. Germline CDR1 reads MNHEY; CDR2 reads SMNVEV (reference sequence). CDR3 sequence (DNA): TGTGCCAGCAGTTTAGGACTGGGTACCACTGAAGCTTTCTTT. Protein: CASSLGLGTTEAFF.

The V gene is TRBV10-1, the J gene TRBJ2-5; tentative D call: TRBD1 (6 bases). V lost 2 bases to trimming and J lost 10 bases, with 14 bases between them. CDR3 size: 13 residues. The germline V gene encodes CDR1 WNHNN and CDR2 SYGVQD (reference sequence). This chain's CDR3 is CASSETIPGDQYF. The CDR3 bases are TGCGCCAGCAGTGAGACTATCCCAGGGGACCAGTACTTC.

The chain recombines TRBV19 with TRBJ2-5, with D possibly being TRBD1 (5 bases). The germline CDR1 and CDR2 sequences are LNHDA and SQIVND (reference sequence). This CDR3 contains 11 residues. V lost 4 bases and J lost 10, with 10 bases in between. The CDR3 DNA follows: TGTGCCAGTAGTAGGGGCGCGGACCAGTACTTC. It specifies CASSRGADQYF.

The CDR3 coding sequence is TGTGCCAGCAGCTATGGACAGACTAATTCACCCCTCCACTTT. It specifies CASSYGQTNSPLHF. The chain has TRBV6-5 and TRBJ1-6; TRBD1 is a possible D gene (6 bases). The germline V gene has CDR1 MNHEY and CDR2 SVGAGI. V was shortened by 6 bases and J by 6 bases, with 12 bases between the two germline ends. The CDR3 is made up of 14 amino acids.

This clone occurred once. The chain uses TRBV2 and TRBJ2-5, with 8 bases identical to TRBD1. Germline V gene lookup returns CDR1 SNHLY and CDR2 FYNNEI. The ends lost 6 bases at V and 1 base at J; junction bases unmatched: 4. This CDR3 spans 14 amino acids. The CDR3 reads CASRFTGGQETQYF. CDR3 in DNA: TGTGCCAGCAGATTCACAGGGGGCCAAGAGACCCAGTACTTC.

Turning to this clone: The sample carries other DNA sequences with the same CDR3. The J gene is TRBJ2-2, the V gene TRBV10-3; TRBD2 aligns across 7 bases. The CDR3 consists of 16 residues. Germline V gene sequence: CDR1 ENHRY, CDR2 SYGVKD. After removal of 3 bases from V and 3 bases from J, the junction contained 7 bases not matched to a gene. The CDR3 DNA reads TGTGCCATCAGTGAACGGGGGAGGGCTGACACCGGGGAGCTGTTTTTT. Its translation: CAISERGRADTGELFF.

This chain joins TRBV7-2 and TRBJ2-5, with 8 bases that match TRBD2. The J segment lost 9 bases and the V segment lost 8 bases, leaving 17 bases of the junction unmatched. This CDR3 region has 15 residues. Germline V gene data show CDR1 as SGHTA and CDR2 as FQGNSA. The DNA of the CDR3 is TGTGCCAGCGTTCGACCGACTAGCGTAATGGGGGCCCAGTACTTC. It codes for CASVRPTSVMGAQYF.

This CDR3 reads CASSEGQGDQPQHF. In nucleotides, the CDR3 is TGTGCCAGCAGCGAGGGACAGGGGGATCAGCCCCAGCATTTT. V usage is TRBV7-2 and J usage is TRBJ1-5; 11 nucleotides match TRBD1. With V trimmed by 5 bases and J by 5 bases, 2 bases remained unmatched. Germline loops: CDR1 SGHTA, CDR2 FQGNSA. The CDR3 extends over 14 amino acids.

This clone was picked up one time. The chain joins TRBV11-2 to TRBJ1-2; tentatively, D is TRBD1 (5 bases). Trimming pared 5 bases from V and 8 bases from J, leaving 21 bases between. Germline V gene lookup returns CDR1 SGHAT and CDR2 FQNNGV. The CDR3 covers 15 residues. This CDR3 reads CASSPLPGGIGGYTF. DNA of the CDR3: TGTGCCAGCAGCCCCCTCCCGGGGGGGATAGGGGGCTACACCTTC.

This clone has a handful of counts. This chain connects TRBV18 to TRBJ1-5; a possible D gene is TRBD1 (6 bases). The CDR3 length is 15 residues. Per germline, CDR1 KGHSH and CDR2 LQKENI. Trimming took off 1 base at V and 1 base at J, with 8 bases between the two ends. The CDR3: CASSPQGGSNQPQHF. Written as DNA, the CDR3 is TGTGCCAGCTCACCACAGGGGGGGAGCAATCAGCCCCAGCATTTT.

The chain joins TRBV9 to TRBJ2-1, with 8 bases identical to TRBD2. The CDR3 has 15 amino acids. Germline V gives CDR1 SGDLS, CDR2 YYNGEE. V lost 4 bases to trimming and J lost 0 bases; unmatched junction nucleotides: 3. The CDR3 sequence is CASSLAGYSYNEQFF. The CDR3 nucleotides read TGTGCCAGCAGCCTAGCGGGTTACTCCTACAATGAGCAGTTCTTC.

The chain links TRBV18 to TRBJ2-5, with 9 bases aligning to TRBD2. This CDR3 has 15 amino acids. The V and J ends lost 2 bases and 4 bases, in that order; junction bases with no gene match: 5. CDR1 and CDR2 (germline): KGHSH, LQKENI. The CDR3 spells CASSPAGAGGETQYF. The CDR3 DNA is TGTGCCAGCTCACCAGCGGGAGCGGGAGGAGAGACCCAGTACTTC.

The V gene is TRBV6-5, the J gene TRBJ2-1, with 10 bases fitting TRBD1. The CDR3 runs 13 residues. Trimming took 4 bases from V and 8 from J; bases not matched to a gene: 2. Germline-derived CDR1 and CDR2 are MNHEY and SVGAGI. DNA for the CDR3: TGTGCCAGCAGTTCCGGGACAGGGGATGAGCAGTTCTTC. This gives the protein CASSSGTGDEQFF.

The chain recombines TRBV6-5 with TRBJ2-3; the D is unclear. Germline loops: CDR1 MNHEY, CDR2 SVGAGI. The CDR3 runs 13 residues. Trimming cost V 4 bases and J 5 bases, with 10 bases left between them. CDR3 sequence reads: CASSLRRQDTQYF. The CDR3 DNA reads as TGTGCCAGCAGTTTAAGACGACAAGATACGCAGTATTTT.

The genes are TRBV11-3 and TRBJ2-5; 14 bases map to TRBD2. V lost 1 base and J lost 2; bases outside the gene matches: 9. Germline values: CDR1 SGHNT, CDR2 YENEEA. This CDR3 has 19 amino acids. CDR3 sequence (DNA): TGTGCCAGCAGCTTAGTAGGGGGACTAGCGGGAGTCCGTCAAGAGACCCAGTACTTC. It yields the protein CASSLVGGLAGVRQETQYF.

V is TRBV9 and J is TRBJ2-5; D remains ambiguous. The V gene lost 4 bases and the J gene lost 3 bases, with 4 bases spanning the gap. Per the germline V gene, CDR1 is SGDLS and CDR2 is YYNGEE. The CDR3 extends over 11 amino acids. The CDR3 protein is CASSSKETQYF. The DNA for the CDR3 is TGTGCCAGCAGCTCTAAAGAGACCCAGTACTTC.

The V and J genes are TRBV5-1 and TRBJ2-1; 13 positions match TRBD2. J gave up 8 bases and V 0 bases, and 8 bases lay outside the gene matches. Germline CDR1 and CDR2: SGHRS and YFSETQ. The CDR3 has 17 amino acids. The CDR3 region is CASSLGRLAGGQDEQFF. CDR3 bases: TGCGCCAGCAGCTTGGGCCGACTAGCGGGGGGCCAGGATGAGCAGTTCTTC. Together with reference TRBV5-1 and TRBJ2-1, the CDR3 gives the full variable domain: KAGVTQTPRYLIKTRGQQVTLSCSPISGHRSVSWYQQTPGQGLQFLFEYFSETQRNKGNFPGRFSGRQFSNSRSEMNVSTLELGDSALYLCASSLGRLAGGQDEQFFGPGTRLTVL.

The J gene is TRBJ2-5, the V gene TRBV27, with a tentative D call TRBD1 (6 bases). Germline V lookup: CDR1 MNHEY, CDR2 SMNVEV (reference sequence). V lost 5 bases and J 1 base, leaving 11 bases between the germline ends. There are 14 residues in the CDR3. The CDR3 loop is CASSGQSAQETQYF. CDR3 DNA sequence: TGTGCCAGCAGTGGACAGTCAGCCCAAGAGACCCAGTACTTC.

This chain connects TRBV2 to TRBJ2-6, with a weak D call TRBD1 (5 bases). The CDR3 totals 15 residues. Trimming removed 9 bases from V and 1 base from J, with 13 bases in between. The V gene's germline CDR1 is SNHLY and CDR2 FYNNEI. The CDR3 DNA follows: TGTGCCAGTTGGACCCCAGGGTCTGGGGCCAACGTCCTGACTTTC. Its translation: CASWTPGSGANVLTF.

The V gene is TRBV6-1, the J gene TRBJ1-1; 8 bases match TRBD1. The junction had 10 bases not matched to a gene; V was cut back by 9 bases and J by 7 bases. The V gene's germline CDR1 is MNHNS and CDR2 SASEGT. This CDR3 contains 13 residues. The CDR3 is CASPTHGQGEAFF. As DNA, the CDR3 is TGTGCCAGTCCAACTCACGGACAGGGTGAAGCTTTCTTT.

V gene TRBV6-5 combines with J gene TRBJ1-2; 7 nucleotides align to TRBD1. The CDR3 runs to 15 residues. V shed 4 bases and J 8 bases; nucleotides not matched to a gene: 13. Germline CDR1 is MNHEY and CDR2 is SVGAGI. This CDR3 reads CASSLRQGGEEGYTF. CDR3 in DNA: TGTGCCAGCAGTTTAAGACAGGGCGGGGAAGAGGGCTACACCTTC.

This sequence joins TRBV2 and TRBJ1-1; D is perhaps TRBD1 (6 bases). The CDR3 is 14 residues long. V gave up 6 bases and J gave up 0 bases, with 11 bases separating them. Germline lookup yields CDR1 SNHLY and CDR2 FYNNEI. The CDR3 DNA follows: TGTGCCAGCAGGGACAGTCGCTTGAACACTGAAGCTTTCTTT. Translation gives CASRDSRLNTEAFF.